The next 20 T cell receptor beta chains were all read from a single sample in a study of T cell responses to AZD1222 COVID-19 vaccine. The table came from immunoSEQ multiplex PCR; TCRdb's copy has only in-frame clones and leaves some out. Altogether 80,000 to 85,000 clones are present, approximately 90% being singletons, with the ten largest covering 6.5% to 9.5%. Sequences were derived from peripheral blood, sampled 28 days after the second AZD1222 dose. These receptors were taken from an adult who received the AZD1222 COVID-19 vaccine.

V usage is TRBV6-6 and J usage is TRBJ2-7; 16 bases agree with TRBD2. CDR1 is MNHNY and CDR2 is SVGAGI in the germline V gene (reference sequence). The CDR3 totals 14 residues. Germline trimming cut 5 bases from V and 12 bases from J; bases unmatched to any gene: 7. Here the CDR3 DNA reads TGTGCCAGCAGTGGGACTAGCGGGAGGGCCGATATGTACTTC. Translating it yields CASSGTSGRADMYF.

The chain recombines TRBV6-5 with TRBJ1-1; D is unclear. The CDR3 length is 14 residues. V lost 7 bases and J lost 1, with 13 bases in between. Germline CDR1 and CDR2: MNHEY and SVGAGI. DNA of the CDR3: TGTGCCAGCACCGGGAGAGTGGGGAACACTGAAGCTTTCTTT. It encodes CASTGRVGNTEAFF.

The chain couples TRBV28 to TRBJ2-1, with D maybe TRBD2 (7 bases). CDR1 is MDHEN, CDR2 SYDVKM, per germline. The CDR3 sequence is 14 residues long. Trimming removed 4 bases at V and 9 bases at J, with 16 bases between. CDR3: CASSYAGGGSEQFF. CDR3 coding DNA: TGTGCCAGCAGTTACGCCGGGGGCGGGAGTGAGCAGTTCTTC.

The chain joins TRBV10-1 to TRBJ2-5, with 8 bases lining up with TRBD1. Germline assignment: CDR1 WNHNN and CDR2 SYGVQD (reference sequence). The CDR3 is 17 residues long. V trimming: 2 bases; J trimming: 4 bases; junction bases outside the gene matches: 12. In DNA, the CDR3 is TGCGCCAGCAGTGAGGGATTAACAGGGGGAGAGATAGAGACCCAGTACTTC. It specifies CASSEGLTGGEIETQYF.

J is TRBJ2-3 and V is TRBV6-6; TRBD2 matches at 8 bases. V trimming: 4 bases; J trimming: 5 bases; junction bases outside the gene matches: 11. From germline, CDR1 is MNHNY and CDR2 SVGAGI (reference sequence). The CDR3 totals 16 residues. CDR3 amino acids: CASSSREGQGGDTQYF. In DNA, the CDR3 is TGTGCCAGCAGTTCCCGGGAGGGCCAGGGTGGAGATACGCAGTATTTT.

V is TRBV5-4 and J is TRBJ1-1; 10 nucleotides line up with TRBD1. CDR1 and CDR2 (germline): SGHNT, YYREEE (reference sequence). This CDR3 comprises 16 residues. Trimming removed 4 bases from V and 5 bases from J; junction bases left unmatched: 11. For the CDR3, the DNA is TGTGCCAGCAGCACCCGGGACAGGGGATCGGAAACTGAAGCTTTCTTT. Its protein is CASSTRDRGSETEAFF.

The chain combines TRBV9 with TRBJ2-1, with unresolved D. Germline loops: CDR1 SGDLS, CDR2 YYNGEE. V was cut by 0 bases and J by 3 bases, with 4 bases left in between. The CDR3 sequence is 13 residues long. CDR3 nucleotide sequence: TGTGCCAGCAGCGTAGGCTTCTACAATGAGCAGTTCTTC. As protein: CASSVGFYNEQFF.

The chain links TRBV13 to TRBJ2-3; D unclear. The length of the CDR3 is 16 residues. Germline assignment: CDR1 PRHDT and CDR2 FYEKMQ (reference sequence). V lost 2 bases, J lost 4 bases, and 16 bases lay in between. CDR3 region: CASSLPSLLGADTQYF. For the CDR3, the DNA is TGTGCCAGCAGCTTACCTTCCCTCCTAGGCGCAGATACGCAGTATTTT.

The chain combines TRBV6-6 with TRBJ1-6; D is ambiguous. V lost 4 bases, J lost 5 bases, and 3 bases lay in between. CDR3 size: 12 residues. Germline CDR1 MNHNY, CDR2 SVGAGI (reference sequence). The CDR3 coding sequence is TGTGCCAGCAGTTTAGATAATTCACCCCTCCACTTT. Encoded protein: CASSLDNSPLHF.

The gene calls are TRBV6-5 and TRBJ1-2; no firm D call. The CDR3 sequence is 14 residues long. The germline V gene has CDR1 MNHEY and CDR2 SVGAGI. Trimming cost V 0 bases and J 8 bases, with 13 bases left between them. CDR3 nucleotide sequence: TGTGCCAGCAGTTACTCTGGTCGGCTACAAGGCTACACCTTC. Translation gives CASSYSGRLQGYTF.

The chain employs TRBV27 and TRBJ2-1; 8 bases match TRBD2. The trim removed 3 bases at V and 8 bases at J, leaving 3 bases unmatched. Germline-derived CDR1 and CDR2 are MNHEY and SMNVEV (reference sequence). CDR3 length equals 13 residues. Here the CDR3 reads CASSFSGGDEQFF. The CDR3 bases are TGTGCCAGCAGTTTTTCGGGGGGGGATGAGCAGTTCTTC.

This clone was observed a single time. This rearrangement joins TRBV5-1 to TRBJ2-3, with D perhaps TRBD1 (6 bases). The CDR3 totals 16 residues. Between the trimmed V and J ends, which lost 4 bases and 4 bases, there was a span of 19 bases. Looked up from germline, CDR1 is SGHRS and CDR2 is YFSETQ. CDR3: CASSVQGFLASDTQYF. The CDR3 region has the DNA TGCGCCAGCAGCGTACAGGGTTTTCTGGCGTCAGATACGCAGTATTTT.

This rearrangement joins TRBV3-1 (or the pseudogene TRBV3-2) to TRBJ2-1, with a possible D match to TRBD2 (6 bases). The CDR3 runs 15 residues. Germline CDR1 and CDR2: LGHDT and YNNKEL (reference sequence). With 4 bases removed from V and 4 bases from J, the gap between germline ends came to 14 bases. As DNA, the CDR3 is TGTGCCAGCAGCCTCCGCCGGGACTCTTACAATGAGCAGTTCTTC. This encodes CASSLRRDSYNEQFF.

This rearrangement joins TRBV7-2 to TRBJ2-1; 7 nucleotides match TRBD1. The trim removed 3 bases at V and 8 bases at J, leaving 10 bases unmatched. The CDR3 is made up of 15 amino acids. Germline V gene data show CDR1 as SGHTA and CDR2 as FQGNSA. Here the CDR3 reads CASSFLGSTGDEQFF. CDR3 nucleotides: TGTGCCAGCAGCTTTTTGGGTAGTACAGGGGATGAGCAGTTCTTC.

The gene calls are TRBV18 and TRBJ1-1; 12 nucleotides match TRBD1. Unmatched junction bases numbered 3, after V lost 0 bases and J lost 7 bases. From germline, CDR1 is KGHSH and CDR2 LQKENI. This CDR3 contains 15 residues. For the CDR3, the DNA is TGTGCCAGCTCACCACCGGGACAGGGGGCTTTTGAAGCTTTCTTT. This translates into CASSPPGQGAFEAFF.

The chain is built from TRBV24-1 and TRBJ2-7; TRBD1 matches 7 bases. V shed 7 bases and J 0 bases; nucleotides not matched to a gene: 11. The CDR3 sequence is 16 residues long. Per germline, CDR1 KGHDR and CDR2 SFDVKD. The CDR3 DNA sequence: TGTGCCACCAGGAAAATCGACAGGGTTGTCTCCTACGAGCAGTACTTC. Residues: CATRKIDRVVSYEQYF.

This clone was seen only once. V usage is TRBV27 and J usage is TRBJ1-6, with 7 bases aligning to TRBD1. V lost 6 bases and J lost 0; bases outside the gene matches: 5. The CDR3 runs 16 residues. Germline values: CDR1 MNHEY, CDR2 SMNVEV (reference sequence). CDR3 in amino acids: CASSSGQSSYNSPLHF. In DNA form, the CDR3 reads TGTGCCAGCAGCTCGGGACAGAGCTCCTATAATTCACCCCTCCACTTT.

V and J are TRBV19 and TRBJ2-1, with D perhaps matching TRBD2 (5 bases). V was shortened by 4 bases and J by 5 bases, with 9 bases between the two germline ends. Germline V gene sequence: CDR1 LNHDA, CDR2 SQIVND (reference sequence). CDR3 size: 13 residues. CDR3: CASSNGNNNEQFF. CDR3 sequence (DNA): TGTGCCAGTAGTAACGGGAACAACAATGAGCAGTTCTTC.

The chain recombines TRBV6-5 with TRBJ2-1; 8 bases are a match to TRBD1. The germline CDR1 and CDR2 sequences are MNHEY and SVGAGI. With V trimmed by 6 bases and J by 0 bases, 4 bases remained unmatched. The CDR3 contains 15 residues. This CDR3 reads CASSYGTGSYNEQFF. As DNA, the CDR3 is TGTGCCAGCAGCTACGGGACAGGCTCCTACAATGAGCAGTTCTTC.

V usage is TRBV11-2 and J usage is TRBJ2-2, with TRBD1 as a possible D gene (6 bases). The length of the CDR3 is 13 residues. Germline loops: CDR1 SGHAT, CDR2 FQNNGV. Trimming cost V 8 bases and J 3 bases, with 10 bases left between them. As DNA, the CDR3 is TGTGCCAGCTCGGGACAATACACCGGGGAGCTGTTTTTT. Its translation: CASSGQYTGELFF.